The T cell receptor beta chain described here comes from a study of cytomegalovirus exposure and HLA in healthy donors. Overall study results and limits: The study put some 150 TCR beta chains on its list as cytomegalovirus-associated.

Primers for the PCR totalled 60 Vbeta and 13 Jbeta. Measured with immunoSEQ multiplex PCR; TCRdb has only the in-frame clones, and not every one. The table records some 120,000 clones, over 65% of them present only once. Details on this clone: Its antigen is as yet unknown.

The V and J ends lost 2 bases and 4 bases respectively, with 11 bases between them. This CDR3 contains 14 residues. Germline loops: CDR1 SNHLY, CDR2 FYNNEI. The chain uses TRBV2 and TRBJ1-1, with D possibly TRBD1 on 5 matching bases. Sequencing was performed on PBMCs. This receptor was obtained from a man between 18 and 35 years old in good health and CMV-seronegative. This CDR3 is CASSERGLFTEAFF. In nucleotides, the CDR3 is TGTGCCAGCAGTGAACGGGGACTTTTCACTGAAGCTTTCTTT. Supplemented by reference TRBV2 and TRBJ1-1, the full variable domain reads EPEVTQTPSHQVTQMGQEVILRCVPISNHLYFYWYRQILGQKVEFLVSFYNNEISEKSEIFDDQFSVERPDGSNFTLKIRSTKLEDSAMYFCASSERGLFTEAFFGQGTRLTVV.